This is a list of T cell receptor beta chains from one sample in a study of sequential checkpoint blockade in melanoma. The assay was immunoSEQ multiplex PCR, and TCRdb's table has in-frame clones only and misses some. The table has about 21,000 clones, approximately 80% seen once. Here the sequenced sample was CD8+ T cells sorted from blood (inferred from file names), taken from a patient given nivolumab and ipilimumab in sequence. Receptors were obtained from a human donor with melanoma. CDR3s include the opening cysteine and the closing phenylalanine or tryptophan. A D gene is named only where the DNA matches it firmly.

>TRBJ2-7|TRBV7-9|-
CASSLLGDISYEQYF
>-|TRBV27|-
CASSLLPRIDEQYF
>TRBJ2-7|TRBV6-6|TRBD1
CASSYGQGVEQYF
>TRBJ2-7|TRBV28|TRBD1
CASSSAPGQGYEQYF
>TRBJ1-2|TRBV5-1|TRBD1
CASSPGTGGATF
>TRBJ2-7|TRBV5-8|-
CASSATEVNYEQYF
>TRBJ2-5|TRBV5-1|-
CASAPGQTDQETQYF
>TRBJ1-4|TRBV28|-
CASRDGEAPNEKLFF
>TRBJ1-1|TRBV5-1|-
CASCYQGGETEAFF
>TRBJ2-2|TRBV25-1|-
CASRIGDNLELFF
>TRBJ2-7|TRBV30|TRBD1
CAWSYSGTGYFYEQYF
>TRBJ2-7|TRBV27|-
CASSSGEVSYEQYF
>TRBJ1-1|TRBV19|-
CASARGSGDTEAFF
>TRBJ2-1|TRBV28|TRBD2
CASSTRDYSKSDEQFF
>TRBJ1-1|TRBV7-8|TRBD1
CASSWGTGDLNTEAFF
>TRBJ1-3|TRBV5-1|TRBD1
CASSLGQGAAGNTIYF
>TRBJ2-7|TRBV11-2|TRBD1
CASSLAGTGIYYEQYF
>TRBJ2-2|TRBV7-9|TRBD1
CASSLVGFLQGAGELFF
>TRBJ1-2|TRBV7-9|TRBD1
CASSLGDRVSGYTF
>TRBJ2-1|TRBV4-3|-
CASSQERDVEQFF
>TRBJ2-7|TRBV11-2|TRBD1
CASSLTGTGAYEQYF
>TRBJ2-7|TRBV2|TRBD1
CASRTDPGQDSYEQYF
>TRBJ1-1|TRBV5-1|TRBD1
CASSLTGGYTEAFF
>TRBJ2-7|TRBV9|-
CASSGTLHSYEQYF
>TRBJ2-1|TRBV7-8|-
CASSLVGGGLWNEQFF
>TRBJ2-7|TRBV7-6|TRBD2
CASSFASGNGYEQYF
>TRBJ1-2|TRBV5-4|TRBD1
CASSLVPGGNYGYTF
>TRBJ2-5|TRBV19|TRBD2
CASSIRLAGPAQETQYF
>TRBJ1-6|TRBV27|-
CASRWYMNSPLHF
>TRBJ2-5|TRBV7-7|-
CASSLLQETQYF
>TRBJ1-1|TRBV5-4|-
CASSWGGLNTEAFF
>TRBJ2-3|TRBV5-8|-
CASLTGLDTQYF
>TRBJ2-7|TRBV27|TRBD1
CASSLGAGQGLSYEQYF
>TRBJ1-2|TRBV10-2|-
CASSEYGTSSLEGYTF
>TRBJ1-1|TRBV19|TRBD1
CASSPGDRLNTEAFF
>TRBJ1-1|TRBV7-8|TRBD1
CASSARQGKIPEAFF
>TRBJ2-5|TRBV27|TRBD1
CASSYRTGRETQYF
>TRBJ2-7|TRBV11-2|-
CASSARHKPYEQYF
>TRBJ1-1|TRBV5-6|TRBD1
CASSWETGVSTEAFF
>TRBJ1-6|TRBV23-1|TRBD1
CASSHSGQRREFYNSPLHF
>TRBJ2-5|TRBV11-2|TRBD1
CASSFNGVRGYQETQYF
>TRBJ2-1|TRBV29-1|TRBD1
CSVLTGVFPEQFF
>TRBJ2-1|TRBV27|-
CAIYGGLEQFF
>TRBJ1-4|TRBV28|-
CASSTSGANEKLFF
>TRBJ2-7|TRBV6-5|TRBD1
CASSYYGDREYEQYF
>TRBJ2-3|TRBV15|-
CATSSGLADSTDTQYF